The rows below give T cell receptor beta chains drawn from one sample of a study of T cell responses to AZD1222 COVID-19 vaccine. Libraries were prepared by immunoSEQ multiplex PCR; TCRdb keeps only in-frame clonotypes and omits some of them. The sample includes roughly 100,000 clones, 89% seen only once; the top ten take about 17%. The sample consisted of peripheral blood, taken on day 0 of AZD1222 vaccination. The receptors here all came from an adult in good health. CDR3s include the opening cysteine and the closing phenylalanine or tryptophan. Each record gives: J gene, clone size, V gene, D gene, CDR3 DNA, CDR3 protein. The D gene is left open where the match is weak. Clone size is not always given. Where it is, it says once, few, many or a class for expanded clones.

>TRBJ2-7|.|TRBV2|.
TGTGCCAGCAGTGCCCCAGGACAGAATGCCGAAGAGCAGTACTTC
CASSAPGQNAEEQYF
>TRBJ2-5|.|TRBV11-2|.
TGTGCCAGCAGCCCGATATACAGGGCAGAGGAGACCCAGTACTTC
CASSPIYRAEETQYF
>TRBJ1-4|few|TRBV2|.
TGTGCCAGCATGGAGGAAAAACTGTTTTTT
CASMEEKLFF
>TRBJ2-5|.|TRBV30|.
TGTGCCTGGAGTGTACCTACAGGGTTAGAGACCCAGTACTTC
CAWSVPTGLETQYF
>TRBJ2-5|.|TRBV12-5|.
TGTGCTAGTGGTTTGCAACGGCAGGTTGAGACCCAGTACTTC
CASGLQRQVETQYF
>TRBJ2-7|.|TRBV2|.
TGTGCCAGCAGTAAAAGGGACGTATCGTTTGTGGGCGAGCAGTACTTC
CASSKRDVSFVGEQYF
>TRBJ1-2|.|TRBV10-3|TRBD1
TGTGCCATCAGGGGGACAGGGAGAGTCGATAACTATGGCTACACCTTC
CAIRGTGRVDNYGYTF
>TRBJ1-4|.|TRBV7-9|.
TGTGCCAGCAGCTTACCGAATAATGAAAAACTGTTTTTT
CASSLPNNEKLFF
>TRBJ1-4|.|TRBV20-1|.
TGCAGTGCGGACGGGGAGAAGTTTTTT
CSADGEKFF
>TRBJ1-3|.|TRBV7-6|TRBD1
TGTGCCAGCAGCCTACAGGGGGCTGGAGGAAACACCATATATTTT
CASSLQGAGGNTIYF
>TRBJ2-7|.|TRBV19|.
TGTGCCAGTAGTATAGATTTAAGCCCTAGATCCTACGAGCAGTACTTC
CASSIDLSPRSYEQYF
>TRBJ1-5|.|TRBV5-1|TRBD1
TGCGCCAGCAGCTCGGGACAGGGTGGTCAGCCCCAGCATTTT
CASSSGQGGQPQHF
>TRBJ2-1|.|TRBV10-1|.
TGCGCCAGCAGCGGGACGGAAGGGTTTGACAATGAGCAGTTCTTC
CASSGTEGFDNEQFF
>TRBJ1-5|few|TRBV12-5|TRBD1
TGTGCTAGTGGCTTGCCCCTACAGGGGGGCAATCAGCCCCAGCATTTT
CASGLPLQGGNQPQHF
>TRBJ2-1|.|TRBV6-2/TRBV6-3|TRBD1
TGTGCCAGCAGCCCTAGGGACAGGGGCTTCTTCAATGAGCAGTTCTTC
CASSPRDRGFFNEQFF
>TRBJ2-3|.|TRBV2|TRBD2
TGTGCCAGCAGCCAGGGACTAGCGGGCACAGATACGCAGTATTTT
CASSQGLAGTDTQYF
>TRBJ2-1|.|TRBV11-2|.
TGTGCCAGCAGCTTAGCCGACAATGAGCAGTTCTTC
CASSLADNEQFF
>TRBJ1-3|.|TRBV6-1|.
TGTGCCAGCAGTGAATATAATTCCGGGACAACTGGAAACACCATATATTTT
CASSEYNSGTTGNTIYF
>TRBJ2-1|.|TRBV7-2|.
TGTGCCAGCAGCTTGTGGGCTAGCGCCTCTTACAATGAGCAGTTCTTC
CASSLWASASYNEQFF
>TRBJ2-7|.|TRBV9|.
TGTGCCAGCAGCGTATCGCCCGGGACCGAAGCCTACGAGCAGTACTTC
CASSVSPGTEAYEQYF
>TRBJ1-1|.|TRBV5-1|TRBD1
TGCGCCAGCAGCTTGGTCCACCGGACAGGGTTCGAAGCTTTCTTT
CASSLVHRTGFEAFF
>TRBJ2-7|.|TRBV19|.
TGTGCCAGTGGAGACAGGCTCGGGGGCGAGCAGTACTTC
CASGDRLGGEQYF
>TRBJ1-1|.|TRBV5-1|TRBD1
TGCGCCAGCAGCCGGAACCGGGACAGAAACACTGAAGCTTTCTTT
CASSRNRDRNTEAFF
>TRBJ2-5|.|TRBV4-1|.
TGCGCCAGCAGCCAAGATTCGGGGGTAGAGACCCAGTACTTC
CASSQDSGVETQYF
>TRBJ1-1|.|TRBV6-5|.
TGTGCCAGCAGTCCTGTGGGAGTGGAAGCTTTCTTT
CASSPVGVEAFF
>TRBJ2-5|.|TRBV20-1|.
TGCAGTGCTAGTTCTACTACAACAGGACAAGAGACCCAGTACTTC
CSASSTTTGQETQYF
>TRBJ1-1|.|TRBV6-5|.
TGTGCCAGCAGTTACTCGTCAGGAGCCAACACTGAAGCTTTCTTT
CASSYSSGANTEAFF
>TRBJ1-1|.|TRBV4-1|.
TGCGCCAGCAGCCAGTACACGATAATGAACACTGAAGCTTTCTTT
CASSQYTIMNTEAFF
>TRBJ2-7|.|TRBV28|TRBD1
TGTGCCAGCAGTTCCGGACAGGCTCCGTCATTGTACTTC
CASSSGQAPSLYF
>TRBJ1-5|.|TRBV6-2/TRBV6-3|.
TGTGCCAGCAGTGACCCTGGGGGCCTGGGTAGCAATCAGCCCCAGCATTTT
CASSDPGGLGSNQPQHF
>TRBJ1-5|.|TRBV5-1|.
TGCGCCAGCAGCTTGACGGGGATGGGTCAGCCCCAGCATTTT
CASSLTGMGQPQHF
>TRBJ1-3|.|TRBV7-8|.
TGTGCCAGCAGCTTAGCGTGGACTGTTAACTCTGGAAACACCATATATTTT
CASSLAWTVNSGNTIYF
>TRBJ1-5|.|TRBV7-8|.
TGTGCCAGCAGCTTAGCCGTGGGCAGGGATCAGCCCCAGCATTTT
CASSLAVGRDQPQHF
>TRBJ1-1|.|TRBV19|.
TGTGCCAGTAGTATCCTGGGGACTGAAGCTTTCTTT
CASSILGTEAFF
>TRBJ1-2|few|TRBV7-3|.
TGTGCCAGCAGCCTGGGACGGACAGACTACTATGGCTACACCTTC
CASSLGRTDYYGYTF
>TRBJ2-2|once|TRBV9|.
TGTGCCAGCAGCGTAGGGGGGGCAGGCACCGGGGAGCTGTTTTTT
CASSVGGAGTGELFF
>TRBJ1-5|.|TRBV5-4|TRBD1
TGTGCCAGCAGCCCCCCCCAGGGGGCGTCTAGGCAGCCCCAGCATTTT
CASSPPQGASRQPQHF
>TRBJ1-2|.|TRBV2|.
TGTGCCAGCAGTATTCTGACAGATGGCTACACCTTC
CASSILTDGYTF
>TRBJ2-7|.|TRBV9|TRBD2
TGTGCCAGCAGCGTAGATCCCGGGACTAGCGGCCTCTACGAGCAGTACTTC
CASSVDPGTSGLYEQYF
>TRBJ1-2|.|TRBV11-2|.
TGTGCCAGCAGCGGCAGGGGAGGCTACACCTTC
CASSGRGGYTF
>TRBJ1-3|.|TRBV9|.
TGTGCCAGCAGCGTAGCGGCAGTTGGAAACACCATATATTTT
CASSVAAVGNTIYF
>TRBJ2-1|.|TRBV6-5|.
TGTGCCAGCAGCCTCGCCTACAATGAGCAGTTCTTC
CASSLAYNEQFF
>TRBJ2-7|once|TRBV10-3|.
TGTGCCATCAGGAGGGGTCAGGAAGACAGGCACTCCTACGAGCAGTACTTC
CAIRRGQEDRHSYEQYF
>TRBJ1-6|.|TRBV19|TRBD1
TGTGCCAGTAGTCTAAACCTCGGACAGGTCTATAATTCACCCCTCCACTTT
CASSLNLGQVYNSPLHF
>TRBJ2-7|.|TRBV5-4|.
TGTGCCAGCAGCTTGGTAGGAGTGGGGGGGCCATACGAGCAGTACTTC
CASSLVGVGGPYEQYF
>TRBJ1-5|.|TRBV2|.
TGTGCCAGCAGTGAAGGGGACAGCAATCAGCCCCAGCATTTT
CASSEGDSNQPQHF
>TRBJ1-5|.|TRBV3-1/TRBV3-2|.
TGTGCCAGCAGCCAAGATGCCCAGGGGCTAAGTATTACGGGCAATCAGCCCCAGCATTTT
CASSQDAQGLSITGNQPQHF
>TRBJ1-4|once|TRBV7-9|.
TGTGCCAGCAGTCAGGCAGGGGTTAATGAAAAACTGTTTTTT
CASSQAGVNEKLFF
>TRBJ1-6|.|TRBV7-2|.
TGTGCCAGCAGCTTAGAGGGGACGGGGAATTCACCCCTCCACTTT
CASSLEGTGNSPLHF
>TRBJ1-5|.|TRBV10-2|.
TGCGCCAGCAGTGTAGGGCAGGGACGTAGCAATCAGCCCCAGCATTTT
CASSVGQGRSNQPQHF
>TRBJ1-2|.|TRBV6-1|.
TGTGCCAGCAGTGAATTAGGGGGACTACCCAGACGGGGCTACACCTTC
CASSELGGLPRRGYTF
>TRBJ1-3|.|TRBV5-1|.
TGCGCCAGCAGCCAAGGACCGATTTCCTCTGGAAACACCATATATTTT
CASSQGPISSGNTIYF
>TRBJ1-4|.|TRBV7-9|.
TGTGCCAGCAGCCTAATATACCGCGCCGCAACTAATGAAAAACTGTTTTTT
CASSLIYRAATNEKLFF
>TRBJ2-3|once|TRBV11-2|TRBD1
TGTGCCTCGGGACAGGGGGCAGATACGCAGTATTTT
CASGQGADTQYF
>TRBJ1-2|.|TRBV27|.
TGTGCCAGCAGTTCCTCTCGACGGAGCCCGAACTATGGCTACACCTTC
CASSSSRRSPNYGYTF
>TRBJ1-4|.|TRBV14|TRBD1
TGTGCCAGCAGCCACCGGTTAGGGGGCCGGGAAAAACTGTTTTTT
CASSHRLGGREKLFF